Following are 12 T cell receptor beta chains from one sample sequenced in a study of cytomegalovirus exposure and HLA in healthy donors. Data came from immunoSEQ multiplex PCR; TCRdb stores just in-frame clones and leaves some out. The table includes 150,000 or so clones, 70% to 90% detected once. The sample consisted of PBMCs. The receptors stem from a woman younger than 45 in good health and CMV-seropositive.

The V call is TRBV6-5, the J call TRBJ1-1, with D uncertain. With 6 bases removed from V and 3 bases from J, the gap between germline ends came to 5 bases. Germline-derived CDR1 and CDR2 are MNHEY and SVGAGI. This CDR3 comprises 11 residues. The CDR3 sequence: CASSPDTEAFF. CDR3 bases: TGTGCCAGCAGCCCCGACACTGAAGCTTTCTTT.

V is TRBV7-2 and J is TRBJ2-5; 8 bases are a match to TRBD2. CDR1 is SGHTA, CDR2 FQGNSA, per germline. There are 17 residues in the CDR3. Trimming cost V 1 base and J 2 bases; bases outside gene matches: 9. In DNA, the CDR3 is TGTGCCAGCAGCTTAGGGCGCCATAGCGGGGAGCAAGAGACCCAGTACTTC. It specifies CASSLGRHSGEQETQYF.

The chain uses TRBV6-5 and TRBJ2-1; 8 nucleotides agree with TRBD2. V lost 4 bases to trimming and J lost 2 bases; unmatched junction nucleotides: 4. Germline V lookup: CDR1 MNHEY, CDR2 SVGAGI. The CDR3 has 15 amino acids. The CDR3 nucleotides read TGTGCCAGCAGTTGGCTAGCGGGTCCCTACAATGAGCAGTTCTTC. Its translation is CASSWLAGPYNEQFF.

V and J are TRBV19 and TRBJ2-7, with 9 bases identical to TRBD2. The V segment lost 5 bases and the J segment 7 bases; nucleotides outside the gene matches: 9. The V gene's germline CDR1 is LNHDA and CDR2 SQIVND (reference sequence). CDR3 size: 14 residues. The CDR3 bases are TGTGCCAGTAGTGCGGCTAGCGGGACGGGGGAGCAGTACTTC. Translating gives CASSAASGTGEQYF. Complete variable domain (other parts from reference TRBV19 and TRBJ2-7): DGGITQSPKYLFRKEGQNVTLSCEQNLNHDAMYWYRQDPGQGLRLIYYSQIVNDFQKGDIAEGYSVSREKKESFPLTVTSAQKNPTAFYLCASSAASGTGEQYFGPGTRLTVT.

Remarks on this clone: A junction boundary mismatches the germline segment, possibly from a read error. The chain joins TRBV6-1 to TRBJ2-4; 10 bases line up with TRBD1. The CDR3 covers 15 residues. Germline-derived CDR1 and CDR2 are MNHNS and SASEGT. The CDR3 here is CASSEAWTGGYERNF. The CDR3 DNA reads TGTGCCAGCAGTGAAGCCTGGACAGGGGGTTACGAAAGGAACTTC.

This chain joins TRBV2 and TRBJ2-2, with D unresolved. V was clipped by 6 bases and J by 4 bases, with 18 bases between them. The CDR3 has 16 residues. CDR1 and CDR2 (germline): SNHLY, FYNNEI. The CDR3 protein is CASSATFGVATGELFF. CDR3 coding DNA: TGTGCCAGCAGCGCCACCTTCGGAGTGGCCACCGGGGAGCTGTTTTTT.

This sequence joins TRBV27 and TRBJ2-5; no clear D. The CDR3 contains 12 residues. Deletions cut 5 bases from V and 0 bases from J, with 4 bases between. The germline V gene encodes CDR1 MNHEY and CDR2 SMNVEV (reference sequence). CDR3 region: CASSPNQETQYF. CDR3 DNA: TGTGCCAGCAGTCCCAACCAAGAGACCCAGTACTTC.

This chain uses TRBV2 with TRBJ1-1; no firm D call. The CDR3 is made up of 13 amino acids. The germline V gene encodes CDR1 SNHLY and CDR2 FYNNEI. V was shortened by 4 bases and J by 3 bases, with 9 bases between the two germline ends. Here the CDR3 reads CASSAGSYTEAFF. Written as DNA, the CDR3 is TGTGCCAGCAGTGCCGGGTCTTACACTGAAGCTTTCTTT.

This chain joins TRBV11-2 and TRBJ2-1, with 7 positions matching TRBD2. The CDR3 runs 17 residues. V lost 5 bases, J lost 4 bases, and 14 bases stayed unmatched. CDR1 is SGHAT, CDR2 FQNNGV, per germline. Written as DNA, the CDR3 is TGTGCCAGCAGCCTACCTGTGGCTAGCGGAGGTTACAATGAGCAGTTCTTC. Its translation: CASSLPVASGGYNEQFF.

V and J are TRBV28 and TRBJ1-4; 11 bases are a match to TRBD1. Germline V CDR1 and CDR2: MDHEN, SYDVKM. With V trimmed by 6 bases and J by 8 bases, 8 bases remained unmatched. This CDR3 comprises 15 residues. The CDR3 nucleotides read TGTGCCAGCAGAGGACAGGGGGCTGGATGGGAAAAACTGTTTTTT. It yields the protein CASRGQGAGWEKLFF.

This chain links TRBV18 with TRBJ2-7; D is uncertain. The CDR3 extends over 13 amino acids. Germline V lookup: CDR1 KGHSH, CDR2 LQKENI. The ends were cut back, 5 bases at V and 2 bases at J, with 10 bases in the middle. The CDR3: CASSSNTAYEQYF. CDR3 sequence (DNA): TGTGCCAGCTCATCGAATACAGCCTACGAGCAGTACTTC.

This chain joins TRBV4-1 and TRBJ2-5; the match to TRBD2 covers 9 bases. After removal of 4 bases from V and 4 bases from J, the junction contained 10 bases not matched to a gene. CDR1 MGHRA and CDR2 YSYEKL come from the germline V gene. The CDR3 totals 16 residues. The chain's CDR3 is CASSPPPSGKSETQYF. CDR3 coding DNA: TGCGCCAGCAGCCCCCCGCCTAGCGGGAAGTCAGAGACCCAGTACTTC.